This T cell receptor (beta chain) comes out of a study of T cells in women clearing cervical HPV infection. The wider study: Case blood was drawn when the lesion was first found; control blood after infection became undetectable.

Some clones are missing from TCRdb's copy, which holds only in-frame ones; the method was immunoSEQ multiplex PCR. Listed are tens of thousands of clones; 12% falls within the top ten. The CDR3 loop spans 13 amino acids. V shed 8 bases and J shed 8 bases, with 13 bases lying between them. The germline V gene has CDR1 SNHLY and CDR2 FYNNEI. About this clone itself: The antigen is not known. The read terminates 3 residues ahead of where the CDR3 ends, so the germline J gene completes it.

Study outcomes and limitations: It is unknown whether associations predate infection; no effector/memory or HPV-specific sorting.

Sequenced input: blood buffy coat. This chain uses TRBV2 with TRBJ1-6; D is perhaps TRBD1 (5 bases). The sequence came from a woman aged 18 to 75 with a cervical HPV16 infection that either progressed to CIN3+ or cleared (not recorded which). CDR3 amino acids: CASGEIRDSPLHF. Incomplete CDR3 DNA: TGTGCCAGCGGGGAGATCAGGGATTCACCC.